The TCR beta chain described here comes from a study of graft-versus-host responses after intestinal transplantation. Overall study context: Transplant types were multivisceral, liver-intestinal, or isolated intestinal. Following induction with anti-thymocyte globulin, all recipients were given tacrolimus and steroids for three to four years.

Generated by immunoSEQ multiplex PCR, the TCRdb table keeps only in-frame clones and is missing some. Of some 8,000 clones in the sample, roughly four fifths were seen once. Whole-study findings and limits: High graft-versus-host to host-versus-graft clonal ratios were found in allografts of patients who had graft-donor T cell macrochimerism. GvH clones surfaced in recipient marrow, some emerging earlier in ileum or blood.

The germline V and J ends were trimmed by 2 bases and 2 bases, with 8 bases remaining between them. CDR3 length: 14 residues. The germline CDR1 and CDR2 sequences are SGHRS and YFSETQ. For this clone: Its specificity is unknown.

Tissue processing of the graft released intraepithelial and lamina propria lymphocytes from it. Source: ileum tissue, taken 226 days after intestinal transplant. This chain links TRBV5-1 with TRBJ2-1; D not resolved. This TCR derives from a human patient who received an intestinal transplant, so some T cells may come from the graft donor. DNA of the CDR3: TGCGCCAGCAGCTTAATCCCCACCTACAATGAGCAGTTCTTC. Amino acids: CASSLIPTYNEQFF.